This is a list of T cell receptor beta chains from one sample in a study of brain T cells in children with intractable seizures. Sequencing was performed with immunoSEQ multiplex PCR; in TCRdb, only in-frame clones are kept and a portion is missing. Here the sample spans about 120,000 clones, 85% to 95% being singletons. Here the sequenced sample was peripheral blood, taken at surgery. The receptors stem from a boy younger than two with hemimegalencephaly and intractable seizures. CDR3s include the opening cysteine and the closing phenylalanine or tryptophan. The D gene is left open where the match is weak.

j_gene: TRBJ1-2
d_gene: .
v_gene: TRBV4-2
CDR3aa: CASSQPLDRPYGYTF
CDR3nt: TGTGCCAGCAGCCAACCACTAGACAGGCCCTATGGCTACACCTTC

j_gene: TRBJ1-6
d_gene: .
v_gene: TRBV2
CDR3aa: CASSERQDNYSPLHF
CDR3nt: TGTGCCAGCAGTGAAAGGCAGGACAATTATTCACCCCTCCACTTT

j_gene: TRBJ2-7
d_gene: .
v_gene: TRBV27
CDR3aa: CASSRRSPYEQYF
CDR3nt: TGTGCCAGCAGTCGGAGGAGCCCCTACGAGCAGTACTTC

j_gene: TRBJ1-3
d_gene: .
v_gene: TRBV28
CDR3aa: CASSFPDAFGNTIYF
CDR3nt: TGTGCCAGCAGTTTTCCCGACGCTTTTGGAAACACCATATATTTT

j_gene: TRBJ2-2
d_gene: TRBD2
v_gene: TRBV6-5
CDR3aa: CASSRLAGGPGELFF
CDR3nt: TGTGCCAGCAGCCGACTAGCGGGAGGGCCCGGGGAGCTGTTTTTT

j_gene: TRBJ2-2
d_gene: TRBD2
v_gene: TRBV11-3
CDR3aa: CASSLGGTSKLFF
CDR3nt: TGTGCCAGCAGCTTGGGGGGGACTAGCAAGCTGTTTTTT

j_gene: TRBJ2-2
d_gene: .
v_gene: TRBV5-1
CDR3aa: CASSYSGGTGELFF
CDR3nt: TGCGCCAGCAGCTACTCAGGCGGCACCGGGGAGCTGTTTTTT

j_gene: TRBJ2-3
d_gene: .
v_gene: TRBV28
CDR3aa: CASSLGSGTQYF
CDR3nt: TGTGCCAGCAGTTTAGGGTCCGGTACGCAGTATTTT

j_gene: TRBJ1-6
d_gene: .
v_gene: TRBV27
CDR3aa: CASSSLSYNSPLHF
CDR3nt: TGTGCCAGCAGTTCGCTCTCCTATAATTCACCCCTCCACTTT

j_gene: TRBJ2-1
d_gene: .
v_gene: TRBV7-7
CDR3aa: CASSSGAGLNNEQFF
CDR3nt: TGTGCCAGCAGCTCCGGCGCGGGCCTAAACAATGAGCAGTTCTTC

j_gene: TRBJ1-2
d_gene: .
v_gene: TRBV2
CDR3aa: CASSVTGTNYGYTF
CDR3nt: TGTGCCAGCAGTGTTACAGGGACTAACTATGGCTACACCTTC

j_gene: TRBJ2-7
d_gene: .
v_gene: TRBV9
CDR3aa: CASSGGLESYEQYF
CDR3nt: TGTGCCAGCAGCGGGGGCTTAGAAAGTTACGAGCAGTACTTC

j_gene: TRBJ2-5
d_gene: .
v_gene: TRBV18
CDR3aa: CASSPYQETQYF
CDR3nt: TGTGCCAGCTCACCATACCAAGAGACCCAGTACTTC

j_gene: TRBJ2-3
d_gene: TRBD2
v_gene: TRBV4-2
CDR3aa: CASSVPGGPITQYF
CDR3nt: TGTGCCAGCAGCGTCCCGGGAGGGCCGATTACGCAGTATTTT

j_gene: TRBJ2-5
d_gene: .
v_gene: TRBV30
CDR3aa: CAWTLPRETQYF
CDR3nt: TGTGCCTGGACTCTCCCGAGAGAGACCCAGTACTTC

j_gene: TRBJ2-2
d_gene: TRBD2
v_gene: TRBV7-6
CDR3aa: CASKAAGGPPGELFF
CDR3nt: TGTGCCAGCAAGGCGGCGGGAGGCCCCCCCGGGGAGCTGTTTTTT

j_gene: TRBJ2-7
d_gene: TRBD1
v_gene: TRBV5-6
CDR3aa: CASSVGTGGFEQYF
CDR3nt: TGTGCCAGCAGCGTGGGGACAGGGGGGTTCGAGCAGTACTTC

j_gene: TRBJ1-6
d_gene: .
v_gene: TRBV7-2
CDR3aa: CASSLAQGVRNSPLHF
CDR3nt: TGTGCCAGCAGCTTAGCTCAAGGGGTTCGGAATTCACCCCTCCACTTT

j_gene: TRBJ2-2
d_gene: TRBD2
v_gene: TRBV9
CDR3aa: CASSVETGGPFRELFF
CDR3nt: TGTGCCAGCAGCGTAGAGACGGGAGGGCCCTTCCGGGAGCTGTTTTTT

j_gene: TRBJ1-2
d_gene: .
v_gene: TRBV11-1
CDR3aa: CASSATGFGYTF
CDR3nt: TGTGCCAGCAGCGCAACAGGGTTCGGCTACACCTTC

j_gene: TRBJ1-4
d_gene: TRBD1
v_gene: TRBV2
CDR3aa: CASSLDRVNEKLFF
CDR3nt: TGTGCCAGCAGCCTGGACAGGGTTAACGAAAAACTGTTTTTT

j_gene: TRBJ2-5
d_gene: TRBD1
v_gene: TRBV9
CDR3aa: CASSVGQGVEETQYF
CDR3nt: TGTGCCAGCAGCGTAGGCCAGGGGGTAGAAGAGACCCAGTACTTC

j_gene: TRBJ2-1
d_gene: .
v_gene: TRBV9
CDR3aa: CASSVTIRGLALYNEQFF
CDR3nt: TGTGCCAGCAGCGTCACAATCCGTGGGCTAGCTCTCTACAATGAGCAGTTCTTC

j_gene: TRBJ2-5
d_gene: .
v_gene: TRBV6-1
CDR3aa: CASSEVETQYF
CDR3nt: TGTGCCAGCAGTGAAGTGGAGACCCAGTACTTC

j_gene: TRBJ1-1
d_gene: TRBD1
v_gene: TRBV5-1
CDR3aa: CASTITGGTEAFF
CDR3nt: TGCGCCAGCACCATCACAGGGGGCACTGAAGCTTTCTTT

j_gene: TRBJ1-2
d_gene: .
v_gene: TRBV19
CDR3aa: CASSIRNGYTF
CDR3nt: TGTGCCAGTAGTATACGGAATGGCTACACCTTC

j_gene: TRBJ2-1
d_gene: .
v_gene: TRBV4-3
CDR3aa: CASSQLDSPYNEQFF
CDR3nt: TGCGCCAGCAGCCAATTGGACAGTCCGTACAATGAGCAGTTCTTC

j_gene: TRBJ1-2
d_gene: .
v_gene: TRBV21-1
CDR3aa: CASSGKGPRIFGDYTF
CDR3nt: TGTGCCAGCAGCGGGAAGGGGCCCAGAATCTTTGGGGACTACACCTTC